Listed here are 9 T cell receptor beta chains from one sample, sequenced in a study of cytomegalovirus exposure and HLA in healthy donors. Amplification used 60 Vbeta primers and 13 Jbeta primers. Method: immunoSEQ multiplex PCR; TCRdb's copy keeps in-frame clones and lacks some. The data hold tens of thousands of clones, with around 75% observed a single time. Input material: PBMCs. The receptors were sampled from a man aged 45-65 years in good health and CMV-seropositive.

The chain uses TRBV11-2 and TRBJ2-1, with 7 bases matching TRBD1. With 2 bases clipped from V and 1 base from J, the junction kept 5 bases outside the gene matches. The CDR3 totals 16 residues. The germline CDR1 and CDR2 sequences are SGHAT and FQNNGV. DNA for the CDR3: TGTGCCAGCAGCTTATTTGCAGGGGGTTCCTACAATGAGCAGTTCTTC. The encoded protein is CASSLFAGGSYNEQFF.

CDR3 in DNA: TGTGCCAGCAGCTTAGAACAGAAAAATTCCTACGAGCAGTACTTC. It translates to CASSLEQKNSYEQYF. The J gene is TRBJ2-7, the V gene TRBV13; no clear D. V was clipped by 1 base and J by 1 base, with 11 bases between them. Germline CDR1 is PRHDT and CDR2 is FYEKMQ (reference sequence). This CDR3 comprises 15 residues.

This clone was found a few times. J is TRBJ1-4 and V is TRBV7-6; 10 bases map to TRBD1. The germline CDR1 and CDR2 sequences are SGHVS and FNYEAQ. The CDR3 covers 14 residues. The J segment lost 7 bases and the V segment lost 4 bases, leaving 3 bases of the junction unmatched. CDR3 sequence: CASSSDRGIEKLFF. CDR3 nucleotides: TGTGCCAGCAGCTCGGACAGGGGGATTGAAAAACTGTTTTTT. Full variable domain (missing parts from reference TRBV7-6 and TRBJ1-4): GAGVSQSPRYKVTKRGQDVALRCDPISGHVSLYWYRQALGQGPEFLTYFNYEAQQDKSGLPNDRFSAERPEGSISTLTIQRTEQRDSAMYRCASSSDRGIEKLFFGSGTQLSVL.

The chain links TRBV7-2 to TRBJ1-5; TRBD1 agrees at 10 bases. This CDR3 comprises 15 residues. V was pared by 6 bases and J by 6 bases, with 8 bases of the junction left unmatched. Germline V gene sequence: CDR1 SGHTA, CDR2 FQGNSA. The CDR3 reads CASSYGTGDTQPQHF. In DNA form, the CDR3 reads TGTGCCAGCAGTTACGGGACAGGGGATACTCAGCCCCAGCATTTT.

The rearrangement links TRBV7-2 to TRBJ1-5, with D perhaps TRBD1 (6 bases). From germline, CDR1 is SGHTA and CDR2 FQGNSA. This CDR3 is 16 amino acids long. V shed 5 bases and J shed 2 bases, with 16 bases lying between them. The CDR3 DNA is TGTGCCAGCAGCGAACAGGGACGTTTGGGCAATCAGCCCCAGCATTTT. It encodes CASSEQGRLGNQPQHF.

On this clone itself: A junction boundary mismatches the germline segment, possibly from a read error. This rearrangement joins TRBV15 to TRBJ1-1; a possible D gene is TRBD1 (5 bases). Germline V gene data show CDR1 as LNHNV and CDR2 as YYDKDF (reference sequence). This CDR3 has 18 amino acids. The CDR3 loop is CAISQRAGGKEDRTEAFF. CDR3 nucleotides: TGTGCCATCAGCCAAAGGGCGGGGGGTAAAGAGGATCGAACTGAAGCTTTCTTT. The complete variable domain, with remaining parts taken from reference TRBV15 and TRBJ1-1, reads DAMVIQNPRYQVTQFGKPVTLSCSQTLNHNVMYWYQQKSSQAPKLLFHYYDKDFNNEADTPDNFQSRRPNTSFCFLDIRSPGLGDTAMYLCAISQRAGGKEDRTEAFFGQGTRLTVV.

The rearrangement joins TRBV7-9 to TRBJ1-5; D uncertain. The CDR3 has 12 residues. The germline V gene encodes CDR1 SEHNR and CDR2 FQNEAQ (reference sequence). Trimming removed 1 base at V and 9 bases at J, with 7 bases between. The CDR3 is CASSLGGRPQHF. DNA for the CDR3: TGTGCCAGCAGCTTAGGTGGGAGGCCCCAGCATTTT. Variable domain in full (rest from reference TRBV7-9 and TRBJ1-5): DTGVSQNPRHKITKRGQNVTFRCDPISEHNRLYWYRQTLGQGPEFLTYFQNEAQLEKSRLLSDRFSAERPKGSFSTLEIQRTEQGDSAMYLCASSLGGRPQHFGDGTRLSIL.

V usage is TRBV27 and J usage is TRBJ1-5, with no clear D. This CDR3 region has 13 residues. Germline V gene sequence: CDR1 MNHEY, CDR2 SMNVEV (reference sequence). The V gene lost 4 bases and the J gene lost 3 bases, with 7 bases spanning the gap. This chain's CDR3 is CASSYGNNQPQHF. DNA for the CDR3: TGTGCCAGCAGTTACGGGAACAATCAGCCCCAGCATTTT.

V and J are TRBV5-6 and TRBJ1-2, with a weak D call TRBD1 (6 bases). Trimming shortened V by 4 bases and J by 5 bases, and 12 bases separated the two germline ends. CDR1 is SGHDT and CDR2 is YYEEEE in the germline V gene. This CDR3 comprises 13 residues. As DNA, the CDR3 is TGTGCCAGCAGCCAGGGACAACTATATGGCTACACCTTC. Protein product: CASSQGQLYGYTF.